Below are 22 T cell receptor beta chains sequenced from a single sample in a study of blood T cell repertoires in COVID-19. Using immunoSEQ multiplex PCR, the repertoire was profiled, and TCRdb retains in-frame clones only, with some absent. The data contain roughly 330,000 clones, approximately 89% of them singletons. Material for sequencing was PBMCs or T cells enriched from blood (not recorded which). Receptors were obtained from a woman in her 30s who had recovered from COVID-19.

J is TRBJ1-1 and V is TRBV4-2, with 8 positions matching TRBD1. There are 15 residues in the CDR3. Germline V gene lookup returns CDR1 LGHNA and CDR2 YNFKEQ. V shed 0 bases, J shed 3 bases, and the junction held 3 bases outside the gene matches. The CDR3 region has the DNA TGTGCCAGCAGCCAAGAGGGCAGGGGGCACACTGAAGCTTTCTTT. Protein: CASSQEGRGHTEAFF.

The rearrangement uses TRBV19 and TRBJ1-2; D perhaps matches TRBD1 (5 bases). The V gene lost 7 bases and the J gene lost 4 bases, with 16 bases spanning the gap. The CDR3 sequence is 14 residues long. CDR1 and CDR2 from the germline V gene are LNHDA and SQIVND (reference sequence). The CDR3 bases are TGTGCCAGTACCATAAGGGGACTCTCCTATGGCTACACCTTC. It specifies CASTIRGLSYGYTF.

J is TRBJ1-2 and V is TRBV11-2; TRBD1 matches at 8 bases. The CDR3 consists of 13 residues. The V and J ends lost 5 bases and 6 bases, in that order; junction bases with no gene match: 5. Germline V gene lookup returns CDR1 SGHAT and CDR2 FQNNGV. DNA of the CDR3: TGTGCCAGCAGCCCTGCAGGGGGCCATGGCTACACCTTC. It is translated as CASSPAGGHGYTF. Filled out from reference TRBV11-2 and TRBJ1-2, the complete variable domain reads EAGVAQSPRYKIIEKRQSVAFWCNPISGHATLYWYQQILGQGPKLLIQFQNNGVVDDSQLPKDRFSAERLKGVDSTLKIQPAKLEDSAVYLCASSPAGGHGYTFGSGTRLTVV.

The V and J genes are TRBV27 and TRBJ2-3; 12 nucleotides line up with TRBD2. This CDR3 contains 16 residues. With 6 bases clipped from V and 2 bases from J, the junction kept 6 bases outside the gene matches. Germline V lookup: CDR1 MNHEY, CDR2 SMNVEV (reference sequence). The CDR3: CASRRLAGVPTDTQYF. In nucleotides, the CDR3 is TGTGCCAGCAGGAGACTAGCGGGGGTACCCACAGATACGCAGTATTTT.

This rearrangement joins TRBV4-1 to TRBJ2-3; 9 nucleotides line up with TRBD2. The trim removed 1 base at V and 0 bases at J, leaving 14 bases unmatched. Germline values: CDR1 MGHRA, CDR2 YSYEKL. The CDR3 totals 20 residues. CDR3 sequence reads: CASSQVRTSEWLASTDTQYF. Here the CDR3 DNA reads TGCGCCAGCAGCCAAGTGAGGACTAGCGAATGGTTGGCTAGCACAGATACGCAGTATTTT.

V is TRBV9 and J is TRBJ2-3; a weak D match, TRBD2 (7 bases). V lost 3 bases and J lost 3, with 17 bases in between. The germline V gene has CDR1 SGDLS and CDR2 YYNGEE. The CDR3 contains 16 residues. CDR3 protein: CASSDWGGDVTDTQYF. CDR3 nucleotides: TGTGCCAGCAGCGACTGGGGGGGCGATGTTACAGATACGCAGTATTTT.

This clone occurred a few times. The rearrangement uses TRBV2 and TRBJ1-5, with D possibly TRBD1 on 6 matching bases. Germline lookup yields CDR1 SNHLY and CDR2 FYNNEI. The V end lost 5 bases, the J end lost 4 bases, and 9 bases lay between the germline ends. This CDR3 comprises 13 residues. CDR3 loop: CASSTDRNQPQHF. The CDR3 bases are TGTGCCAGCAGTACCGACAGGAATCAGCCCCAGCATTTT.

V gene TRBV4-3 combines with J gene TRBJ1-3, with a tentative D call TRBD1 (5 bases). V lost 0 bases, J lost 0 bases, and 9 bases lay in between. This CDR3 is 16 amino acids long. From germline, CDR1 is LGHNA and CDR2 YSLEER. The CDR3 sequence: CASSQDRASSGNTIYF. The CDR3 DNA is TGCGCCAGCAGCCAAGACAGGGCCAGCTCTGGAAACACCATATATTTT.

V gene TRBV13 combines with J gene TRBJ2-1, with D perhaps matching TRBD1 (6 bases). Trimming removed 5 bases at V and 3 bases at J, with 23 bases between. The CDR3 loop spans 18 amino acids. Looked up from germline, CDR1 is PRHDT and CDR2 is FYEKMQ (reference sequence). The CDR3 loop is CASSPRTGRDTIYNEQFF. CDR3 coding DNA: TGTGCCAGCAGCCCTCGTACCGGCCGGGACACTATCTACAATGAGCAGTTCTTC.

The chain combines TRBV19 with TRBJ2-7; D is possibly TRBD1 (5 bases). Germline loops: CDR1 LNHDA, CDR2 SQIVND (reference sequence). The CDR3 is 14 amino acids. Trimming took off 3 bases at V and 2 bases at J, with 11 bases between the two ends. The CDR3 loop reads CASSIRGTTYEQYF. The CDR3 DNA reads TGTGCCAGTAGTATTAGGGGCACTACCTACGAGCAGTACTTC.

The CDR3 here is CASSLVGETQYF. The CDR3, as DNA: TGTGCCAGCAGCTTAGTCGGTGAGACCCAGTACTTC. The rearrangement links TRBV7-6 to TRBJ2-5; D remains unclear. The germline V gene has CDR1 SGHVS and CDR2 FNYEAQ. Trimming pared 1 base from V and 5 bases from J, leaving 5 bases between. The CDR3 has 12 amino acids.

This sequence joins TRBV7-2 and TRBJ1-2, with 7 bases lining up with TRBD1. Trimming cost V 4 bases and J 3 bases; bases outside gene matches: 5. The CDR3 sequence is 14 residues long. Germline CDR1 is SGHTA and CDR2 is FQGNSA. The CDR3 sequence is CASSSRDSYYGYTF. In DNA, the CDR3 is TGTGCCAGCAGCTCTCGGGACAGCTACTATGGCTACACCTTC.

The CDR3 sequence: CASRVEKDTEAFF. CDR3 sequence (DNA): TGTGCCAGCAGGGTTGAGAAAGACACTGAAGCTTTCTTT. V and J are TRBV2 and TRBJ1-1; D unclear. The CDR3 spans 13 residues. Per germline, CDR1 SNHLY and CDR2 FYNNEI. The V gene lost 6 bases and the J gene lost 3 bases, with 11 bases spanning the gap.

The chain combines TRBV10-3 with TRBJ1-2, with 9 bases identical to TRBD1. The CDR3 extends over 14 amino acids. CDR1 and CDR2 from the germline V gene are ENHRY and SYGVKD. The V segment lost 6 bases and the J segment 6 bases; nucleotides outside the gene matches: 8. CDR3 amino acids: CAISVLDRGNGYTF. Here the CDR3 DNA reads TGTGCCATCAGCGTTTTGGACAGGGGTAATGGCTACACCTTC.

The table lists this clone with a few counts. The chain links TRBV6-2 or TRBV6-3 to TRBJ1-6; tentative D call: TRBD1 (5 bases). V was trimmed by 6 bases and J by 4 bases, leaving 7 bases between them. The CDR3 is 13 amino acids. Germline CDR1 MNHEY, CDR2 SVGEGT. The CDR3 loop reads CASSNRYNSPLHF. For the CDR3, the DNA is TGTGCCAGCAGCAACAGGTATAATTCACCCCTCCACTTT.

The DNA of the CDR3 is TGTGCCAGCAGTGAAGGGTGGGCGCTTAGCAATCAGCCCCAGCATTTT. Translated, it gives CASSEGWALSNQPQHF. V gene TRBV6-1 combines with J gene TRBJ1-5; D remains ambiguous. Germline assignment: CDR1 MNHNS and CDR2 SASEGT. This CDR3 is 16 amino acids long. V was trimmed by 1 base and J by 0 bases, leaving 10 bases between them.

This sequence joins TRBV7-3 and TRBJ1-2; D remains ambiguous. The CDR3 extends over 16 amino acids. Trimming shortened V by 1 base and J by 4 bases, and 16 bases separated the two germline ends. Germline CDR1 and CDR2: SGHTA and FQGTGA. CDR3 in amino acids: CASSLNGQEDPYGYTF. In nucleotides, the CDR3 is TGTGCCAGCAGCTTAAACGGCCAGGAGGACCCCTATGGCTACACCTTC.

The chain is built from TRBV5-1 and TRBJ1-2; 8 bases map to TRBD1. Germline V gives CDR1 SGHRS, CDR2 YFSETQ. Trimming removed 0 bases from V and 8 bases from J; junction bases left unmatched: 9. The CDR3 has 15 amino acids. The CDR3 region has the DNA TGCGCCAGCAGCTTGGAGTCGGCACAGGGGGTAGGCTACACCTTC. Protein sequence: CASSLESAQGVGYTF.

The rearrangement links TRBV4-2 to TRBJ1-2; 7 nucleotides agree with TRBD1. Germline loops: CDR1 LGHNA, CDR2 YNFKEQ. This CDR3 region has 16 residues. The ends lost 4 bases at V and 4 bases at J; junction bases unmatched: 12. This chain's CDR3 is CASSRGGQGTGYGYTF. The CDR3 coding sequence is TGTGCCAGCAGCCGAGGGGGCCAGGGGACGGGCTATGGCTACACCTTC.

V gene TRBV10-3 combines with J gene TRBJ2-7; TRBD2 aligns across 8 bases. The J segment lost 3 bases and the V segment lost 10 bases, leaving 2 bases of the junction unmatched. Germline CDR1 and CDR2: ENHRY and SYGVKD. This CDR3 is 11 amino acids long. The CDR3 region has the DNA TGTGCCACCCGGGGGGGCTACGAGCAGTACTTC. Translated, it gives CATRGGYEQYF.

The chain links TRBV4-3 to TRBJ1-2; TRBD1 is a possible D gene (6 bases). The germline CDR1 and CDR2 sequences are LGHNA and YSLEER. This CDR3 contains 15 residues. V was trimmed by 4 bases and J by 5 bases, leaving 17 bases between them. CDR3 coding DNA: TGCGCCAGCAGCCCGGGGACATATCCTGGGTATGGCTACACCTTC. This sequence encodes CASSPGTYPGYGYTF.

The chain couples TRBV30 to TRBJ1-6; D may be TRBD1 (5 bases). This CDR3 has 12 residues. V lost 5 bases, J lost 10 bases, and 12 bases lay in between. Per the germline V gene, CDR1 is GTSNPN and CDR2 is SVGIG (reference sequence). The chain's CDR3 is CAWSREGSPLHF. The CDR3 DNA reads TGTGCCTGGTCGAGGGAGGGGTCACCCCTCCACTTT.